These T cell receptor beta chains were read from a single sample in a study of OX40 agonist ivuxolimab in advanced cancers. Assay: immunoSEQ multiplex PCR; the TCRdb copy retains only in-frame clones and omits some. The sample holds over 55,000 clones, less than 90% seen once. The material was CD4+ or CD8+ T cells sorted from blood, obtained in a trial of the OX40 agonist ivuxolimab. The receptor source for this set is an adult with an advanced solid tumor such as melanoma, head and neck, liver or kidney cancer. CDR3s include the opening cysteine and the closing phenylalanine or tryptophan. The order of the fields is CDR3 protein, CDR3 DNA, V gene, D gene, J gene, clone size. D genes are given only for firm matches. Size is stated for part of the rows, as once, few or many counts, or as a class when the clone is expanded.

CSVRGAGETQYF | TGCAGCGTTAGAGGGGCGGGAGAGACCCAGTACTTC | TRBV29-1 | NA | TRBJ2-5 | NA
CASSYLGTVKAFF | TGTGCCAGCAGTTACTTAGGGACAGTGAAAGCTTTCTTT | TRBV6-5 | TRBD1 | TRBJ1-1 | few
CASSPRGGDTQYF | TGTGCCAGCAGCCCACGAGGAGGGGATACGCAGTATTTT | TRBV7-2 | NA | TRBJ2-3 | NA
CASSLLGGAGTDTQYF | TGTGCCAGCAGCTTGCTGGGGGGCGCGGGGACAGATACGCAGTATTTT | TRBV5-4 | NA | TRBJ2-3 | NA
CASSDRVGYTF | TGCGCCAGCAGTGACAGGGTTGGCTACACCTTC | TRBV5-1 | TRBD1 | TRBJ1-2 | NA
CASSVGDQPQHF | TGTGCCAGCAGCGTAGGGGATCAGCCCCAGCATTTT | TRBV9 | NA | TRBJ1-5 | NA
CASSQEQRTANIQYF | TGCGCCAGCAGCCAAGAACAGAGAACTGCCAACATTCAGTACTTC | TRBV4-3 | NA | TRBJ2-4 | NA
CAIRRAGDQSEGYTF | TGTGCCATCAGACGGGCAGGGGACCAGAGCGAGGGCTACACCTTC | TRBV10-3 | NA | TRBJ1-2 | NA
CASSRGTSGVQETQYF | TGTGCCAGCAGCCGGGGGACCAGCGGAGTCCAAGAGACCCAGTACTTC | TRBV5-4 | NA | TRBJ2-5 | NA
CASSEGGTPGPDTQYF | TGTGCCAGCAGTGAAGGCGGGACACCTGGACCAGATACGCAGTATTTT | TRBV25-1 | NA | TRBJ2-3 | NA
CASSSDSGNTIYF | TGCGCCAGCAGCTCGGACAGTGGAAACACCATATATTTT | TRBV5-1 | NA | TRBJ1-3 | once
CASSPTITGDSSYTF | TGTGCCAGCTCACCAACAATAACAGGGGACAGCAGCTACACCTTC | TRBV18 | TRBD1 | TRBJ1-2 | NA
CASSLELGGTGANVLTF | TGTGCCAGCAGCTTAGAGCTGGGGGGAACTGGGGCCAACGTCCTGACTTTC | TRBV7-9 | NA | TRBJ2-6 | NA
CASSQGRQGANEKLFF | TGTGCCAGCAGCCAAGGGCGACAGGGGGCAAATGAAAAACTGTTTTTT | TRBV4-2 | TRBD1 | TRBJ1-4 | NA
CASSQGPRLEQYF | TGCGCCAGCAGCCAAGGGCCAAGACTCGAGCAGTACTTC | TRBV4-3 | NA | TRBJ2-7 | NA
CASSVDWLAGGKDEQFF | TGTGCCAGCAGCGTAGATTGGCTAGCGGGAGGGAAGGATGAGCAGTTCTTC | TRBV9 | TRBD2 | TRBJ2-1 | NA
CASSPPQTGVTDTQYF | TGTGCCAGCTCACCACCGCAGACAGGGGTGACAGATACGCAGTATTTT | TRBV18 | TRBD1 | TRBJ2-3 | NA
CASSKGLTGLGNQPQHF | TGTGCCAGTAGTAAGGGCCTTACCGGTCTCGGGAATCAGCCCCAGCATTTT | TRBV19 | NA | TRBJ1-5 | NA
CASSREGYEQYF | TGTGCCAGCAGCCGAGAGGGGTACGAGCAGTACTTC | TRBV28 | NA | TRBJ2-7 | NA
CASKAGGSYNEQFF | TGTGCCAGCAAAGCGGGAGGCTCCTACAATGAGCAGTTCTTC | TRBV25-1 | TRBD2 | TRBJ2-1 | NA
CATGGTSGRLTYNEQFF | TGTGCCACCGGGGGGACTAGCGGGAGGTTAACCTACAATGAGCAGTTCTTC | TRBV15 | TRBD2 | TRBJ2-1 | NA
CASSPEIQGTNEQFF | TGTGCCAGCTCACCGGAAATACAGGGGACCAATGAGCAGTTCTTC | TRBV18 | TRBD1 | TRBJ2-1 | NA
CASSHGKTQYF | TGTGCCAGCAGCCACGGCAAGACCCAGTACTTC | TRBV9 | NA | TRBJ2-5 | once
CATSGDLLNTQYF | TGTGCCACCAGCGGGGACCTTCTAAATACGCAGTATTTT | TRBV15 | NA | TRBJ2-3 | NA
CASSIRQGAVNTEAFF | TGTGCCAGCAGCATCCGACAGGGGGCCGTGAACACTGAAGCTTTCTTT | TRBV11-2 | TRBD1 | TRBJ1-1 | NA
CASSLASGTDTQYF | TGTGCCAGCAGCTTAGCCAGTGGGACAGATACGCAGTATTTT | TRBV7-2 | NA | TRBJ2-3 | NA
CASSLGGTSYEQYF | TGTGCCAGCAGCTTAGGCGGGACCTCCTACGAGCAGTACTTC | TRBV7-8 | NA | TRBJ2-7 | few
CASSTGQETQYF | TGCGCCAGCAGTACTGGGCAAGAGACCCAGTACTTC | TRBV10-2 | NA | TRBJ2-5 | few
CASTPEGGSYGYTF | TGTGCCAGCACCCCCGAGGGGGGTTCCTATGGCTACACCTTC | TRBV6-4 | NA | TRBJ1-2 | NA
CASSDPGTTAFF | TGTGCCAGCAGTGACCCCGGGACAACTGCTTTCTTT | TRBV6-1 | NA | TRBJ1-1 | NA
CASNARRLNEQFF | TGTGCCAGTAACGCTCGCAGGCTCAATGAGCAGTTCTTC | TRBV19 | NA | TRBJ2-1 | NA
CSVRQETQYF | TGCAGCGTGCGGCAAGAGACCCAGTACTTC | TRBV29-1 | NA | TRBJ2-5 | NA
CASSLAGSGANVLTF | TGTGCCAGCAGCTTGGCGGGATCTGGGGCCAACGTCCTGACTTTC | TRBV5-4 | NA | TRBJ2-6 | NA
CASSEEASGGPSYNEQFF | TGTGCCAGCAGTGAGGAGGCTAGCGGGGGACCCTCCTACAATGAGCAGTTCTTC | TRBV2 | TRBD2 | TRBJ2-1 | NA
CASTITSGASYEQYF | TGTGCCAGCACCATAACTAGCGGGGCTTCCTACGAGCAGTACTTC | TRBV7-2 | TRBD2 | TRBJ2-7 | NA
CASSLPGGPHNEQFF | TGTGCCAGCAGTCTCCCGGGGGGGCCCCACAATGAGCAGTTCTTC | TRBV7-9 | TRBD2 | TRBJ2-1 | once
CASSHQFQGNTEAFF | TGCGCCAGCAGCCACCAGTTTCAGGGGAACACTGAAGCTTTCTTT | TRBV5-1 | NA | TRBJ1-1 | NA
CASSPGTGSNQPQHF | TGTGCCAGCAGCCCGGGGACAGGGAGCAATCAGCCCCAGCATTTT | TRBV7-6 | TRBD1 | TRBJ1-5 | NA
CASTLGGAYNSPLHF | TGTGCCAGCACCCTGGGGGGAGCCTATAATTCACCCCTCCACTTT | TRBV28 | NA | TRBJ1-6 | NA
CASSFDSGNTIYF | TGTGCCAGCAGTTTTGACAGTGGAAACACCATATATTTT | TRBV27 | NA | TRBJ1-3 | few
CAISSGTASNEKLFF | TGTGCCATCAGCTCCGGGACGGCTTCTAATGAAAAACTGTTTTTT | TRBV10-3 | NA | TRBJ1-4 | few
CASSSLTTNTEAFF | TGTGCCAGCAGCTCCCTCACGACGAACACTGAAGCTTTCTTT | TRBV7-9 | NA | TRBJ1-1 | NA
CAWSWRTEAFF | TGTGCCTGGAGTTGGCGGACTGAAGCTTTCTTT | TRBV30 | NA | TRBJ1-1 | NA
CASSPGQGVNQPQHF | TGCGCCAGCAGCCCGGGACAGGGGGTAAATCAGCCCCAGCATTTT | TRBV4-1 | TRBD1 | TRBJ1-5 | NA
CASSPGGSGANVLTF | TGTGCCAGCAGCCCCGGGGGCTCTGGGGCCAACGTCCTGACTTTC | TRBV6-6 | NA | TRBJ2-6 | few
CASSQDRGANEKLFF | TGCGCCAGCAGCCAAGATCGAGGGGCTAATGAAAAACTGTTTTTT | TRBV4-1 | NA | TRBJ1-4 | NA
CASSSQGAGMQPQHF | TGTGCCAGCAGTTCCCAGGGGGCCGGCATGCAGCCCCAGCATTTT | TRBV27 | TRBD1 | TRBJ1-5 | NA
CASTLATARHGYTF | TGTGCCAGCACCTTAGCGACAGCGAGACATGGCTACACCTTC | TRBV28 | NA | TRBJ1-2 | NA
CASSLGLAWGNEQFF | TGTGCCAGCAGCTTAGGGCTAGCGTGGGGCAATGAGCAGTTCTTC | TRBV13 | NA | TRBJ2-1 | NA
CASSVALAGGTDTQYF | TGTGCCAGCAGCGTAGCCCTAGCGGGAGGAACAGATACGCAGTATTTT | TRBV9 | TRBD2 | TRBJ2-3 | NA
CASSQVLTGELFF | TGCGCCAGCAGCCAAGTGTTAACCGGGGAGCTGTTTTTT | TRBV4-3 | NA | TRBJ2-2 | NA
CASSPYRILATNEKLFF | TGTGCCAGCAGCCCCTACAGGATTCTCGCAACTAATGAAAAACTGTTTTTT | TRBV7-8 | NA | TRBJ1-4 | NA
CASSVDRRGTGRTGELFF | TGTGCCAGCAGCGTAGATAGGCGGGGGACAGGGAGGACCGGGGAGCTGTTTTTT | TRBV9 | TRBD1 | TRBJ2-2 | NA
CSVEIGTGSRNQPQHF | TGCAGCGTTGAGATCGGGACAGGGAGTCGCAATCAGCCCCAGCATTTT | TRBV29-1 | TRBD1 | TRBJ1-5 | NA
CASSLKDGYTF | TGTGCCAGCAGCTTAAAAGATGGCTACACCTTC | TRBV7-2 | NA | TRBJ1-2 | once
CASSPGFTGELFF | TGTGCCAGCAGCCCAGGGTTCACCGGGGAGCTGTTTTTT | TRBV6-6 | NA | TRBJ2-2 | NA
CASSPGTGQETQYF | TGTGCCAGCAGCCCCGGGACGGGCCAAGAGACCCAGTACTTC | TRBV9 | NA | TRBJ2-5 | NA